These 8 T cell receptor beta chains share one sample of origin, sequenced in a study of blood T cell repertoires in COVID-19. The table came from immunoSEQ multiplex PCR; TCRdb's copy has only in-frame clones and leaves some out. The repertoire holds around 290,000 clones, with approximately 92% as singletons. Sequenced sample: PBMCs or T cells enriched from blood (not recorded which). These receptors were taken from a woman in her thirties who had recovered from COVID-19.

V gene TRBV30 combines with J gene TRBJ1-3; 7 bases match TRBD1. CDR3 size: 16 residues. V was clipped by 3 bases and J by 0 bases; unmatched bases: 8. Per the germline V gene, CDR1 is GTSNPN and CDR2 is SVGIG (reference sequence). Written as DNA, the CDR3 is TGTGCCTGGAGCGCCGACCGGGACAGCTCTGGAAACACCATATATTTT. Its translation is CAWSADRDSSGNTIYF.

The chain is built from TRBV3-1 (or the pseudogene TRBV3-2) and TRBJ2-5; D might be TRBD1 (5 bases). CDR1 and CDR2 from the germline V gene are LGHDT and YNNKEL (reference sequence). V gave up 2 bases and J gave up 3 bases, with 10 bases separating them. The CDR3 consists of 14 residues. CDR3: CASSQQGREETQYF. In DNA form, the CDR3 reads TGTGCCAGCAGCCAACAGGGTAGAGAAGAGACCCAGTACTTC.

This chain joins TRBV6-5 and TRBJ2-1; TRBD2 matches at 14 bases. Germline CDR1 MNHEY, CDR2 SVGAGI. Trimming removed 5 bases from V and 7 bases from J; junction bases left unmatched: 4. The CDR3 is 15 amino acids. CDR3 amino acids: CASSRLAGGDNEQFF. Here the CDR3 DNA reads TGTGCCAGCAGTCGACTAGCGGGAGGGGATAATGAGCAGTTCTTC.

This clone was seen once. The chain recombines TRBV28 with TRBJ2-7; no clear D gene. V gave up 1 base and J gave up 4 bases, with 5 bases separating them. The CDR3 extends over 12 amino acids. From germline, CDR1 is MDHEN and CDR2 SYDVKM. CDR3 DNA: TGTGCCAGCAGTTTATCTTTGTACGAGCAGTACTTC. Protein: CASSLSLYEQYF.

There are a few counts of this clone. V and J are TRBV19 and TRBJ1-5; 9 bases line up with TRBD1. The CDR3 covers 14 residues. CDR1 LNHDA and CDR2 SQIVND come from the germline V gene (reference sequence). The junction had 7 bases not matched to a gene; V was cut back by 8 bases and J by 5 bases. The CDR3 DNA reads TGTGCCAGTTCCCGGGACAGGGCCTATCAGCCCCAGCATTTT. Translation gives CASSRDRAYQPQHF.

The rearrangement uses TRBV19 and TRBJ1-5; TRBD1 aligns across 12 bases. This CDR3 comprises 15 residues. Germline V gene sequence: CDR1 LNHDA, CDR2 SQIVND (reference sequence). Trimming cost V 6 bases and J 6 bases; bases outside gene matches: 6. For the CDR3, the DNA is TGTGCCAGTAGCCTGGGACAGGGGGCAACTCAGCCCCAGCATTTT. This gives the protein CASSLGQGATQPQHF.

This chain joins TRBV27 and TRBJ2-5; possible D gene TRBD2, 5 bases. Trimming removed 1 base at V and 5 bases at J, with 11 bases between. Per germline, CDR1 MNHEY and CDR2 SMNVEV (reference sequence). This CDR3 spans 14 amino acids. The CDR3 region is CASSLLSSRETQYF. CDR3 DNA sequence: TGTGCCAGCAGTTTATTATCTAGCCGGGAGACCCAGTACTTC.

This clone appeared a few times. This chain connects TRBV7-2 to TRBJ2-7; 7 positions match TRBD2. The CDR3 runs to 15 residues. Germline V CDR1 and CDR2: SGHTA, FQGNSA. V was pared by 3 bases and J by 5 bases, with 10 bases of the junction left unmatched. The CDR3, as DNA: TGTGCCAGCAGCTTGATACCGGGAGGTCGGGACGAGCAGTACTTC. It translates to CASSLIPGGRDEQYF.